What follows describes a single TCR beta chain. Naive CD8 cells were CD45RO-negative, positively selected for CCR7, excluding terminally differentiated effector memory CD45RA+ cells. These data are taken from a study of shared clonotypes between healthy human individuals. About the study: Aged 18 to 49, the donors were a couple of women and three men. Donors had three CD4 naive, three CD4 memory, two CD8 naive and one CD8 memory plate apiece.

Repertoires were generated with immunoSEQ multiplex PCR, while TCRdb's copy carries only in-frame clones and drops some. Of about 580,000 clones listed, roughly 98% are singletons. The clonotype comes from a man under 40 in good health. The sequencing input was naive CD8+ T cells sorted from blood.

The CDR3 protein is CASSLFQGAEGGYTF. The DNA of the CDR3 is TGTGCCAGCAGTTTATTTCAGGGGGCTGAGGGTGGCTACACCTTC. J is TRBJ1-2 and V is TRBV27; 8 bases line up with TRBD1. J was trimmed by 7 bases and V by 1 base; bases with no gene match: 8. Germline loops: CDR1 MNHEY, CDR2 SMNVEV (reference sequence). CDR3 size: 15 residues.